This TCR beta chain was captured in a study of T cells in Graves' hyperthyroidism and ophthalmopathy (dated by TCRdb to the late 2010s). In terms of the full investigation: Peripheral blood samples were taken at the time of initial diagnosis, prior to any treatment. For training and testing, the 95 to 100 patients in the discovery cohort were randomly divided in a 7:3 ratio. Following sampling, methimazole starting at 30 mg daily was given to hyperthyroidism patients, and high-dose intravenous methylprednisolone was given to ophthalmopathy patients. To identify distinguishing TCR V-J signatures, a discovery cohort of roughly 100 patients was used, comprising some 43 with Graves' ophthalmopathy and approximately 58 with stable Graves' hyperthyroidism. The paper describes TCR Vbeta CDR3 sequencing of 140 or so peripheral blood samples, made up of 43 ophthalmopathy patients, roughly 75 hyperthyroidism patients and some 17 progressor patients. In several Graves' hyperthyroidism patients, the study also compared T-cell repertoires from thyroid tissue with T-cell repertoires from blood. Prospective prediction of ophthalmopathy was tested in an independent validation cohort consisting of 18 hyperthyroidism patients and approximately 16 patients who later progressed to ophthalmopathy.

This clonotype showed up many times. Its cognate antigen has yet to be identified. Base qualities are not recorded, but no much larger clone differs from it by a single base. The TCR beta CDR3 regions were amplified from RNA transcripts. The first round of RT-PCR for the TCR CDR3 was performed with the HTBI primer set and the Qiagen OneStep RT-PCR kit. Libraries were constructed in a second round of multiplex PCR, after which size selection and purification were performed. Sequencing of the libraries was done on an Illumina HiSeq2000 using paired-end 100 bp reads. Per the authors' processing: SOAPnuke was used to process the raw data, removing reads that contained adapters or uncalled bases, had a mean Phred below 15, or lacked an exact match to the constant primer or identifier. COPE v1.2.5 was used to merge the high-quality paired reads, and each unique nucleotide sequence was defined as a clonotype. MiTCR v1.1 was used to align clonotypes to the IMGT TRBV, TRBD and TRBJ reference segments. Only V-J combinations with frequency above 0.0001, covering about 99% of repertoires, were analysed. The TCS score was defined as the ratio of F50 (clonal expansion) to E x V (chaos), calculated using BLOSUM62-based TCRdist between CDR3 peptides within each V-J. Welch's t-statistics and random forest reduced roughly 540 V-J features to under 15, which were used in a naive Bayes classifier (R e1071). The public sequencing data were trimmed at Q25 with fastp and processed into clonotypes with MiXCR by TCRdb, which kept only in-frame beta chains. Each record represents a unique CDR3 protein, reported with the most common genes and DNA among its rows. The V and J calls, along with clone size, are taken from TCRdb and not from the paper's own processing. This sample lists about 360,000 distinct CDR3 sequences; under 15% were detected once. The top ten clonotypes cover roughly 9.2% of the sample.

Stable Graves' hyperthyroidism was defined as no progression to ophthalmopathy during 18 months of follow-up. Hyperthyroidism patients were aged 18 to 65 years and newly diagnosed, with disease duration of less than 2 months. Patients with uncontrolled infections, other autoimmune diseases, pregnancy or lactation were excluded. Clinical symptoms, serum thyroxine and TRAb, thyroid ultrasound, and orbital computed tomography formed the basis for the diagnoses. PBMCs were separated from roughly 9.6 ml of fresh peripheral blood using Ficoll-Paque density gradient centrifugation. Total RNA was extracted with Trizol reagent, and quality was checked on an Agilent 2100 Bioanalyzer. Cut back by 7 bases and 5 bases, the V and J ends lie 12 bases apart. CDR1 and CDR2, per the germline V gene, are MDHEN and SYDVKM. The CDR3 spans 13 residues, from the cysteine through the phenylalanine. Of the read, only the CDR3 DNA is kept; its 39 bases are in frame from base 1.

Results and caveats for the whole study, not just this receptor: In validation, the model predicted progression to ophthalmopathy a median of roughly six months before onset, with about 67% sensitivity and more than 72% specificity. A model built on a 13 V-J signature distinguished ophthalmopathy from stable hyperthyroidism, reaching about 88% sensitivity and about 81% specificity in cross-validation and 80%/75% in testing. Sample size was not statistically predetermined, and blinding of investigators to group allocation was not performed. Most expanded thyroid clonotypes (frequency above 0.001) were also detected in blood, suggesting blood repertoires may reflect thyroid immune responses.

Recombination linked TRBV28 to TRBJ1-5; TRBD1 might be the D gene, on 5 matching bases. Material for sequencing was blood. This clonotype was obtained from a woman under 30 with Graves' hyperthyroidism. Read as DNA, the sequence is TGTGCCAGCACCGGGACCGTCGATCAGCCCCAGCATTTT. This is translated as CASTGTVDQPQHF.